In this sample, the clone carrying this TCR beta chain turned up many times. It was with unique molecular identifiers that the TCRbeta library was prepared. MiXCR, applied by TCRdb to the PCR reads, yields one record per CDR3 protein. Found here are under 300,000 distinct CDR3 sequences, 9.7% of them singletons; the top ten hold about 5%. Unmatched junction bases numbered 8, after V lost 0 bases and J lost 15 bases. The CDR3 consists of 14 residues. Germline CDR1 SGHRS, CDR2 YFSETQ. This sample is part of a study of T-cell reconstitution after alpha-beta-depleted transplantation in children. The material sequenced was PBMCs from the stem cell graft donor, taken from the stem cell graft. The TCR was taken from a human donor who donated a stem cell graft to a child with SCID. This chain links TRBV5-1 with TRBJ2-1; 11 bases line up with TRBD2. The chain's CDR3 is CASSLETSGVSWFF. DNA for the CDR3: TGCGCCAGCAGCTTGGAGACTAGCGGGGTTTCGTGGTTCTTC. The full variable domain, in which reference TRBV5-1 and TRBJ2-1 provide the parts outside the CDR3, is KAGVTQTPRYLIKTRGQQVTLSCSPISGHRSVSWYQQTPGQGLQFLFEYFSETQRNKGNFPGRFSGRQFSNSRSEMNVSTLELGDSALYLCASSLETSGVSWFFGPGTRLTVL.